One and the same sample provided the 9 T cell receptor beta chains below, sequenced in a study of blood T cells in healthy people across ages (dated by TCRdb to 2014 to 2015). Receptors were amplified or captured by 5' RACE. The reads were generated on an Illumina HiSeq 2500. A second PCR of about 6 to 11 cycles was run with a J-beta primer mix and a sample-barcoded 5' primer. Using fastp trimming at Q25 and MiXCR clonotype assembly, TCRdb reanalyzed the public sequencing data and kept in-frame beta chains. Identical CDR3 proteins give one entry, which carries the most common genes and DNA. Across this sample there are hundreds of thousands of distinct CDR3 sequences, with roughly 60% seen only once. Roughly 22% of the sample is taken by the ten largest. The sample taken for sequencing was blood. The receptor set was obtained from a man aged 30-40 years in good health.

The V and J genes are TRBV11-2 and TRBJ2-3; D gene unclear. Germline lookup yields CDR1 SGHAT and CDR2 FQNNGV. This CDR3 contains 16 residues. Deletions cut 1 base from V and 6 bases from J, with 17 bases between. The CDR3 reads CASSLGPYLGLDTQYF. The CDR3 bases are TGTGCCAGCAGCTTAGGCCCTTATCTGGGCCTTGATACGCAGTATTTT. Full variable domain (outside the CDR3, taken from reference TRBV11-2 and TRBJ2-3): EAGVAQSPRYKIIEKRQSVAFWCNPISGHATLYWYQQILGQGPKLLIQFQNNGVVDDSQLPKDRFSAERLKGVDSTLKIQPAKLEDSAVYLCASSLGPYLGLDTQYFGPGTRLTVL.

The chain links TRBV7-2 to TRBJ2-3, with D unresolved. This CDR3 comprises 12 residues. The germline gives CDR1 SGHTA, CDR2 FQGNSA. V lost 2 bases and J 6 bases, leaving 6 bases between the germline ends. The CDR3 spells CASSLFRDTQYF. Here the CDR3 DNA reads TGTGCCAGCAGCTTATTCCGGGATACGCAGTATTTT.

Only a few counts were recorded for this clonotype. V gene TRBV20-1 combines with J gene TRBJ2-1; 13 bases agree with TRBD2. This CDR3 contains 20 residues. Germline V gene lookup returns CDR1 DFQATT and CDR2 SNEGSKA (reference sequence). V shed 4 bases and J 4 bases; nucleotides not matched to a gene: 19. CDR3 DNA sequence: TGCAGTGCTACTCCTACCGGACTAGCGGGAGCCTTCTCACTGTACAATGAGCAGTTCTTC. It encodes CSATPTGLAGAFSLYNEQFF.

The chain combines TRBV7-2 with TRBJ1-2; D is perhaps TRBD1 (5 bases). Per germline, CDR1 SGHTA and CDR2 FQGNSA. V lost 5 bases to trimming and J lost 8 bases, with 24 bases between them. This CDR3 is built from 16 residues. CDR3: CASSPSGGDWGEGYTF. The CDR3 DNA follows: TGTGCCAGCAGCCCGTCGGGGGGAGACTGGGGTGAGGGCTACACCTTC.

Remarks on this clonotype: A single base separates this from a much larger clone, so it may be a read error. The V call is TRBV7-9, the J call TRBJ2-5; D call uncertain. The CDR3 extends over 14 amino acids. Trimming shortened V by 4 bases and J by 1 base, and 10 bases separated the two germline ends. Germline CDR1 reads SEHNR; CDR2 reads FQNEAQ (reference sequence). The CDR3 DNA sequence: TGTGCCAGCAGCTCGATGGCTATCCAAGAGACCCAGTACTTC. It encodes CASSSMAIQETQYF.

The chain combines TRBV2 with TRBJ1-6; TRBD1 agrees at 7 bases. The CDR3 loop spans 16 amino acids. The V segment lost 3 bases and the J segment 7 bases; nucleotides outside the gene matches: 9. Per germline, CDR1 SNHLY and CDR2 FYNNEI. The CDR3 nucleotides are TGTGCCAGCAGTGATGTGACAGGGCCCGACAATTCACCCCTCCACTTT. Residues: CASSDVTGPDNSPLHF.

The rearrangement links TRBV3-1 to TRBJ2-1; possibly TRBD2 for D (5 bases). Germline CDR1 is LGHDT and CDR2 is YNNKEL (reference sequence). The CDR3 consists of 14 residues. The V end lost 0 bases, the J end lost 6 bases, and 9 bases lay between the germline ends. CDR3 protein: CASSQELVVNEQFF. DNA of the CDR3: TGTGCCAGCAGCCAAGAACTAGTTGTCAATGAGCAGTTCTTC.

The rearrangement links TRBV6-5 to TRBJ1-1; the D gene is possibly TRBD1 (5 bases). The CDR3 has 14 residues. The V and J ends lost 6 bases and 8 bases respectively, with 19 bases between them. Per germline, CDR1 MNHEY and CDR2 SVGAGI. CDR3 sequence reads: CASRPPLRDGEAFF. The DNA for the CDR3 is TGTGCCAGCAGGCCCCCATTGAGGGACGGAGAAGCTTTCTTT.

This rearrangement joins TRBV2 to TRBJ1-2; no definite D call. This CDR3 spans 11 amino acids. Between the trimmed V and J ends, which lost 4 bases and 6 bases, there was a span of 6 bases. Germline CDR1 and CDR2: SNHLY and FYNNEI. The CDR3 coding sequence is TGTGCCAGCAGTGGGCAGGATGGCTACACCTTC. Translation gives CASSGQDGYTF.